This T cell receptor beta chain was profiled in a study of Ad26.COV2.S vaccination and SARS-CoV-2 variants. Study overall: It was the COV1001 Ad26.COV2.S trial arm that included the donor. Into the muscle, Ad26.COV2.S was dosed once or twice, 56 days apart.

The CDR3 totals 14 residues. Per the germline V gene, CDR1 is LGHNA and CDR2 is YSLEER. V lost 0 bases and J 7 bases, leaving 10 bases between the germline ends. TCRdb's table, derived via immunoSEQ multiplex PCR, lists solely in-frame clones and lacks some. Here the sample spans hundreds of thousands of clones, roughly nine tenths being singletons. Treatment denoted: some 19 received Ad26.COV2.S at low or high dose, single or two shots; roughly five received placebo; per-sample allocation not given. Day 63 after the first injection of vaccine or placebo was the sampling time. Donor was an adult aged 18-55 years in Boston.

This chain uses TRBV4-3 with TRBJ2-1; D is perhaps TRBD1 (5 bases). The clonotype comes from a person aged 18-65 years who received the Ad26.COV2.S COVID-19 vaccine or a placebo. Specimen: peripheral blood, collected in a trial of Ad26.COV2.S vaccine versus placebo. The CDR3 DNA is TGCGCCAGCAGCCAAGATAAGGGGTGGAATGAGCAGTTCTTC. Residues: CASSQDKGWNEQFF.